Included here is one T cell receptor (beta chain) sequence, with context. The antigen remains unidentified. This specimen comes from a study of cytomegalovirus exposure and HLA in healthy donors. Using immunoSEQ multiplex PCR, the repertoire was profiled, and TCRdb retains in-frame clones only, with some absent. The data contain around 180,000 clones, 86% of them singletons. V lost 5 bases and J lost 2; bases outside the gene matches: 10. The germline CDR1 and CDR2 sequences are SEHNR and FQNEAQ (reference sequence). This CDR3 comprises 16 residues. General study results and limits: Altogether, 160 or so TCR beta chains were recorded as cytomegalovirus-associated. Researchers reported that a few CMV-associated chains were confirmed in vitro as CMV antigen-specific.

The sequencing sample was made of PBMCs. This clonotype originated in a woman between 18 and 29 years old in good health and CMV-seronegative. The rearrangement joins TRBV7-9 to TRBJ2-3; 7 nucleotides align to TRBD2. DNA for the CDR3: TGTGCCAGCAGCCCCGGGGGGTCTTCCCCCACAGATACGCAGTATTTT. Its translation is CASSPGGSSPTDTQYF.